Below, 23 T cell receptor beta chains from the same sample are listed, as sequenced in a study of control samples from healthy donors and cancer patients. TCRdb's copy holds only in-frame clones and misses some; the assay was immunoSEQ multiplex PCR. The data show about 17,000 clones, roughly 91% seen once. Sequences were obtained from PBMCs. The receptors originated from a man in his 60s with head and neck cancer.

The CDR3 nucleotides read TGTGCCAACATACAGGGGGCGCTTGGCTACACCTTC. Translated: CANIQGALGYTF. This chain links TRBV21-1 with TRBJ1-2; the table names TRBD1, a call not compared with the DNA. TRBV21-1 is listed as a pseudogene. The CDR3 contains 12 residues.

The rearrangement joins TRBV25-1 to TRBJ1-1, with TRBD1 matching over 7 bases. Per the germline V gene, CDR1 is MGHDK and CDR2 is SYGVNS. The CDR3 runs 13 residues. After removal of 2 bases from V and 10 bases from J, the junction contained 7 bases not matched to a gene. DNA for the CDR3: TGTGCCAGCAGTGAACCTGGTTCAGGGGGAGCTTTCTTT. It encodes CASSEPGSGGAFF.

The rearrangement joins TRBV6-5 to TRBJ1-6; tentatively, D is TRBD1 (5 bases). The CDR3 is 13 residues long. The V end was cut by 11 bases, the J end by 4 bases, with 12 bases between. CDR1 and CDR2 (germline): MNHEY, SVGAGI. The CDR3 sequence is CAATRGYNSPLHF. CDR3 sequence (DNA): TGTGCCGCGACGAGGGGTTATAATTCACCCCTCCACTTT.

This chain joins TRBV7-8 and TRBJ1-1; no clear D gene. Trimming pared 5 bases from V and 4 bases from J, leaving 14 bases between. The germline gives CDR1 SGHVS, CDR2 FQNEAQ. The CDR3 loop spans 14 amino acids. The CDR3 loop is CASSPGRGFTEAFF. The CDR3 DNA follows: TGTGCCAGCAGCCCTGGTCGCGGCTTCACTGAAGCTTTCTTT.

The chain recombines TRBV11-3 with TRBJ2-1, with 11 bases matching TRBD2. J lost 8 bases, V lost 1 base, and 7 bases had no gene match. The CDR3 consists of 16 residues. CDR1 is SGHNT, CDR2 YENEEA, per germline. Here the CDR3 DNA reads TGTGCCAGCAGCTTAGGGATAGCGGGGGGGCGGCATGAGCAGTTCTTC. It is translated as CASSLGIAGGRHEQFF.

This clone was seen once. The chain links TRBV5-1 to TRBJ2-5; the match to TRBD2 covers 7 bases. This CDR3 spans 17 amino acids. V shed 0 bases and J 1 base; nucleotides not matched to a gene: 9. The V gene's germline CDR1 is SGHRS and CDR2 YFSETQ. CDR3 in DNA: TGCGCCAGCAGCTTGGATTGGTTCGGCGGGGGCCAAGAGACCCAGTACTTC. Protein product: CASSLDWFGGGQETQYF. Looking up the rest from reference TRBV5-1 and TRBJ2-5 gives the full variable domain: KAGVTQTPRYLIKTRGQQVTLSCSPISGHRSVSWYQQTPGQGLQFLFEYFSETQRNKGNFPGRFSGRQFSNSRSEMNVSTLELGDSALYLCASSLDWFGGGQETQYFGPGTRLLVL.

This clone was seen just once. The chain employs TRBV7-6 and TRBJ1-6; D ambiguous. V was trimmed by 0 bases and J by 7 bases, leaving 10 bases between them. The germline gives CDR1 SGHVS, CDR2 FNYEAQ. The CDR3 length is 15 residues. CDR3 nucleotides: TGTGCCAGCAGCTTAGCGGAGAACCCCAATTCACCCCTCCACTTT. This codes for CASSLAENPNSPLHF.

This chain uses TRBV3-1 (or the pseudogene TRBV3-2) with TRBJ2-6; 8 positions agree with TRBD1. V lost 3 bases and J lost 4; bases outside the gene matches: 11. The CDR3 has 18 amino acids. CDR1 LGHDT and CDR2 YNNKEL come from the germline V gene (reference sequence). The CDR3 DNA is TGTGCCAGCAGCCACCTCTCCGGGACAGGTCCCGGGGCCAACGTCCTGACTTTC. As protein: CASSHLSGTGPGANVLTF.

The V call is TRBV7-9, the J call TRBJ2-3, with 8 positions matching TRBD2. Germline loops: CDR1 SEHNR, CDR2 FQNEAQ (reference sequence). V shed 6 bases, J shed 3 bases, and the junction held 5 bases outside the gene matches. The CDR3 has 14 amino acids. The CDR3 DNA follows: TGTGCCAGCAGGGTACCGGGGGGGACAGATACGCAGTATTTT. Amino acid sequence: CASRVPGGTDTQYF.

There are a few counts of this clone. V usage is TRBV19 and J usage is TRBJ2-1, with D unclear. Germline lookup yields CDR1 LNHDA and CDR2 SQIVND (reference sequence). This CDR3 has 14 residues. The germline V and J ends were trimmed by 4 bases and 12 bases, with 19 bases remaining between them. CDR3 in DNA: TGTGCCAGTAGTACCGCCGGGCAACAAACGAGGCAGTTCTTC. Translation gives CASSTAGQQTRQFF.

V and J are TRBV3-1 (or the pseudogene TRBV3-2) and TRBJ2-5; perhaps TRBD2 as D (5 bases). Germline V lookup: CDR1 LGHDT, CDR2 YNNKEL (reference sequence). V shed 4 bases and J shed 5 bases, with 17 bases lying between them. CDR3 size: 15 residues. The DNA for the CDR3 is TGTGCCAGCAGCCGACGGGCCCTCCGCGGGGAGACCCAGTACTTC. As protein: CASSRRALRGETQYF.

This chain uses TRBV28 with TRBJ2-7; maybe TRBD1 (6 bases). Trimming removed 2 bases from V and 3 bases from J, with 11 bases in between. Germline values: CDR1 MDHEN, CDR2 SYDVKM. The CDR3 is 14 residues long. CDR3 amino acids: CASSLRGNRYEQYF. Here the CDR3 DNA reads TGTGCCAGCAGTTTAAGGGGGAATCGCTACGAGCAGTACTTC. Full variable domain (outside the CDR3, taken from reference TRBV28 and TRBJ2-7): DVKVTQSSRYLVKRTGEKVFLECVQDMDHENMFWYRQDPGLGLRLIYFSYDVKMKEKGDIPEGYSVSREKKERFSLILESASTNQTSMYLCASSLRGNRYEQYFGPGTRLTVT.

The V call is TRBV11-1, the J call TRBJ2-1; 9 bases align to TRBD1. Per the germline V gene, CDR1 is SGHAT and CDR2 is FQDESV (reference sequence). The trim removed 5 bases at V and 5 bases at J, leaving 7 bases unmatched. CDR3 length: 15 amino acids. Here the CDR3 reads CASSLRTGVNNEQFF. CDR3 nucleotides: TGTGCCAGCAGCCTTCGGACAGGGGTAAACAATGAGCAGTTCTTC.

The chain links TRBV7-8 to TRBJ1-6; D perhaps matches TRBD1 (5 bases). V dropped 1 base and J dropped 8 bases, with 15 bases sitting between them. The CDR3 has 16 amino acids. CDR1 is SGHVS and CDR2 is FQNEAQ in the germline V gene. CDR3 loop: CASSLDQGGVYSPLHF. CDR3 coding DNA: TGTGCCAGCAGCTTAGATCAGGGTGGGGTGTATTCACCCCTCCACTTT. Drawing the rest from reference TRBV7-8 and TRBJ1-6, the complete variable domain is GAGVSQSPRYKVAKRGQDVALRCDPISGHVSLFWYQQALGQGPEFLTYFQNEAQLDKSGLPSDRFFAERPEGSVSTLKIQRTQQEDSAVYLCASSLDQGGVYSPLHFGNGTRLTVT.

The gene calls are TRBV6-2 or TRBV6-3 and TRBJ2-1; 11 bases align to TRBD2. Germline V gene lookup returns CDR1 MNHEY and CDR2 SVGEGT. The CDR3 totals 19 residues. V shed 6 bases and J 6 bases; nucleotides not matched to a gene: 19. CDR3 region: CASSSIRQLAGAFSNEQFF. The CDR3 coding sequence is TGTGCCAGCAGCTCCATCCGACAACTAGCGGGGGCCTTTTCCAATGAGCAGTTCTTC.

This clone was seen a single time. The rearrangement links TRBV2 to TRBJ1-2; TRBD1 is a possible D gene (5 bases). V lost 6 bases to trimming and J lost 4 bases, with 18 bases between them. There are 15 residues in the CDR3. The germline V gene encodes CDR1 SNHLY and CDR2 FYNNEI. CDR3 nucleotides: TGTGCCAGCAGGGGAAAGGGGTCCTCAAGCTATGGCTACACCTTC. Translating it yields CASRGKGSSSYGYTF.

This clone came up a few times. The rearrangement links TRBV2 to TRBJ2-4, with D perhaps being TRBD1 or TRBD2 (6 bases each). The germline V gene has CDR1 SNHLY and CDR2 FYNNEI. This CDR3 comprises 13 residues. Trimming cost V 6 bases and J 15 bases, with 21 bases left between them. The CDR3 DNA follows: TGTGCCAGCAGGGACACTAGCTCCGGCAGGGGGTACTTC. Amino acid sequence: CASRDTSSGRGYF.

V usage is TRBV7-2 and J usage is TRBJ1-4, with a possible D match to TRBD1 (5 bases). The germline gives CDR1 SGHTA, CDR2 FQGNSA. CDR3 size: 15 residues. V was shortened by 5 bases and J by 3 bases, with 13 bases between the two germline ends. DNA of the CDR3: TGTGCCAGCAGCATGCAGGGAGCGGCTAATGAAAAACTGTTTTTT. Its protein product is CASSMQGAANEKLFF.

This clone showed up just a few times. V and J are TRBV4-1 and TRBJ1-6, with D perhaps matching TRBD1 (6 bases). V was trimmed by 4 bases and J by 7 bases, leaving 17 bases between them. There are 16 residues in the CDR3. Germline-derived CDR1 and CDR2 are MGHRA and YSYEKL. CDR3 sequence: CASSRLPGDTNSPLHF. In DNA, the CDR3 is TGCGCCAGCAGCCGCCTTCCTGGGGACACCAATTCACCCCTCCACTTT.

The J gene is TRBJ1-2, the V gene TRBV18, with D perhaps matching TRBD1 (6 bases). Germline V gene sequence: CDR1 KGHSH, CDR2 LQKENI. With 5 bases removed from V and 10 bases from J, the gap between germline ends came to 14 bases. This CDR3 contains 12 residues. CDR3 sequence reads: CASSTTGIDYTF. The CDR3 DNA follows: TGTGCCAGCTCAACAACAGGGATTGACTACACCTTC.

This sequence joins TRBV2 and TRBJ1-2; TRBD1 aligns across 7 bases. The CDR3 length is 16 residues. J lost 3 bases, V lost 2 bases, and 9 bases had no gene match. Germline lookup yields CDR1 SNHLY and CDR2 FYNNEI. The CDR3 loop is CASSEIGGTLYYGYTF. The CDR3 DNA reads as TGTGCCAGCAGTGAAATAGGGGGCACTCTCTACTATGGCTACACCTTC.

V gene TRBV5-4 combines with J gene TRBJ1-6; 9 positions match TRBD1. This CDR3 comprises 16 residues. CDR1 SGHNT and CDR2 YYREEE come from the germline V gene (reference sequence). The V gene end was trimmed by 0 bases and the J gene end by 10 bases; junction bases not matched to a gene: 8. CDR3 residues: CASSLGAGTGQSPLHF. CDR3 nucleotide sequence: TGTGCCAGCAGCTTGGGGGCCGGGACAGGGCAATCACCCCTCCACTTT.

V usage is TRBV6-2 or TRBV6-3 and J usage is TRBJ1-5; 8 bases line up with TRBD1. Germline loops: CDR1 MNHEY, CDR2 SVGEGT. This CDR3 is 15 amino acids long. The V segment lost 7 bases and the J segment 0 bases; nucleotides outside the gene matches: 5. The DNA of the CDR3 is TGTGCCAGCAACCCAGGACAGGGTAGCAATCAGCCCCAGCATTTT. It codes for CASNPGQGSNQPQHF.